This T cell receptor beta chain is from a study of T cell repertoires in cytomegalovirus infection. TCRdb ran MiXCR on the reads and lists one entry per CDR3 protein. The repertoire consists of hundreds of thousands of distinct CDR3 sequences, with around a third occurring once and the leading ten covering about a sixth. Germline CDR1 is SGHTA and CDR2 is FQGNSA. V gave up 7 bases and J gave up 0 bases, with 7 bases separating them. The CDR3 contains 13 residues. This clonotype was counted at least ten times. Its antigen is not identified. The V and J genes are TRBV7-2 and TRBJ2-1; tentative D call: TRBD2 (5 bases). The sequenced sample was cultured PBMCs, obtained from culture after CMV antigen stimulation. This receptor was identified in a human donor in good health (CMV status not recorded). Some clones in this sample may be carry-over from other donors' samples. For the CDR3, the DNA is TGTGCCAGCATGCTAGCCTCCTACAATGAGCAGTTCTTC. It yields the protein CASMLASYNEQFF.